The 32 T cell receptor beta chains below come from one sample, sequenced in a study of control samples from healthy donors and cancer patients. Assay used: immunoSEQ multiplex PCR; TCRdb lists only in-frame clones, some missing. This sample has around 140,000 clones; 93% occur once, and the top ten carry 5.8%. The sequencing sample was made of blood. The receptors derive from a young man in good health.

The chain uses TRBV6-2 or TRBV6-3 and TRBJ1-5; 7 positions agree with TRBD1. The germline V gene encodes CDR1 MNHEY and CDR2 SVGEGT. The V gene end was trimmed by 5 bases and the J gene end by 5 bases; junction bases not matched to a gene: 9. This CDR3 comprises 15 residues. CDR3 amino acids: CASSSPGTVHQPQHF. CDR3 bases: TGTGCCAGCAGTAGTCCCGGGACAGTCCATCAGCCCCAGCATTTT.

This clone was recorded once. V gene TRBV4-3 combines with J gene TRBJ1-1, with D tentatively TRBD1 (5 bases). V was cut by 1 base and J by 10 bases, with 19 bases left in between. CDR3 length: 15 residues. Germline CDR1 and CDR2: LGHNA and YSLEER. The CDR3 reads CASSQGGSGFGAAFF. DNA for the CDR3: TGCGCCAGCAGCCAAGGAGGTTCAGGGTTCGGTGCAGCTTTCTTT.

The chain is built from TRBV13 and TRBJ1-1, with 9 bases fitting TRBD1. V was pared by 1 base and J by 4 bases, with 4 bases of the junction left unmatched. This CDR3 contains 15 residues. From germline, CDR1 is PRHDT and CDR2 FYEKMQ (reference sequence). Written as DNA, the CDR3 is TGTGCCAGCAGCTTAGAGACAGGGGGTAGCACTGAAGCTTTCTTT. This translates into CASSLETGGSTEAFF.

In DNA, the CDR3 is TGTGCCAGCAGCCAAGACGGTTCGGGGAATAGCAATCAGCCCCAGCATTTT. It encodes CASSQDGSGNSNQPQHF. The chain has TRBV4-2 and TRBJ1-5; D unclear. CDR1 and CDR2 (germline): LGHNA, YNFKEQ. The CDR3 has 17 amino acids. The germline V and J ends were trimmed by 0 bases and 0 bases, with 12 bases remaining between them.

V usage is TRBV4-2 and J usage is TRBJ1-1, with unresolved D. Per germline, CDR1 LGHNA and CDR2 YNFKEQ. CDR3 length: 13 amino acids. Trimming removed 1 base at V and 3 bases at J, with 6 bases between. The CDR3: CASSQAQDTEAFF. The DNA of the CDR3 is TGTGCCAGCAGCCAAGCCCAGGACACTGAAGCTTTCTTT.

This chain connects TRBV27 to TRBJ2-7; D not certain. The CDR3 extends over 15 amino acids. CDR1 and CDR2 from the germline V gene are MNHEY and SMNVEV (reference sequence). V lost 0 bases and J 7 bases, leaving 16 bases between the germline ends. For the CDR3, the DNA is TGTGCCAGCAGTTTATCCCAATCACCCGGAAGGGAGCAGTACTTC. Translating it yields CASSLSQSPGREQYF.

J is TRBJ2-5 and V is TRBV5-4, with D possibly being TRBD2 (5 bases). The germline gives CDR1 SGHNT, CDR2 YYREEE (reference sequence). This CDR3 contains 12 residues. Trimming stripped 5 bases from V and 2 bases from J, with 7 bases between. The CDR3 reads CASRDSQETQYF. In DNA, the CDR3 is TGTGCCAGCAGGGACTCACAAGAGACCCAGTACTTC.

The V call is TRBV7-2, the J call TRBJ1-3, with unresolved D. This CDR3 is built from 12 residues. Trimming left V 7 bases short and J 3 bases short, with 7 bases between. Germline V gives CDR1 SGHTA, CDR2 FQGNSA. For the CDR3, the DNA is TGTGCCAGCAACTACGGTGGAAACACCATATATTTT. This sequence encodes CASNYGGNTIYF.

The chain joins TRBV29-1 to TRBJ2-7; D gene ambiguous. Between the trimmed V and J ends, which lost 4 bases and 5 bases, there was a span of 12 bases. This CDR3 comprises 12 residues. Germline lookup yields CDR1 SQVTM and CDR2 ANQGSEA. The CDR3 is CSVATSPNEQYF. CDR3 DNA: TGCAGCGTTGCAACCAGTCCCAACGAGCAGTACTTC.

This rearrangement joins TRBV6-5 to TRBJ1-2, with 11 bases lining up with TRBD1. V lost 3 bases, J lost 7 bases, and 10 bases stayed unmatched. The germline gives CDR1 MNHEY, CDR2 SVGAGI. CDR3 length: 16 amino acids. The CDR3 here is CASSYAPADRGLGYTF. In DNA form, the CDR3 reads TGTGCCAGCAGTTATGCCCCTGCGGACAGGGGGCTTGGCTACACCTTC.

This chain connects TRBV3-1 (or the pseudogene TRBV3-2) to TRBJ1-1, with D perhaps TRBD1 (5 bases). V shed 0 bases and J shed 4 bases, with 15 bases lying between them. The length of the CDR3 is 16 residues. From germline, CDR1 is LGHDT and CDR2 YNNKEL (reference sequence). The CDR3 sequence is CASSQESSGGITEAFF. CDR3 bases: TGTGCCAGCAGCCAAGAGAGCTCGGGGGGTATCACTGAAGCTTTCTTT.

The chain couples TRBV6-6 to TRBJ2-7, with D perhaps TRBD2 (5 bases). CDR3 size: 15 residues. Trimming took off 4 bases at V and 1 base at J, with 14 bases between the two ends. CDR1 is MNHNY, CDR2 SVGAGI, per germline (reference sequence). As DNA, the CDR3 is TGTGCCAGCAGTTTGGTCCTGACTACTTCCTACGAGCAGTACTTC. Translating it yields CASSLVLTTSYEQYF.

This clone is a singleton in its sample. For the CDR3, the DNA is TGTGCCAGCAGCCCAATCAGGGGCCCCCTCCACTTT. Translating gives CASSPIRGPLHF. The V gene is TRBV28, the J gene TRBJ1-6; weak D call: TRBD1 (6 bases). V lost 6 bases and J 13 bases, leaving 13 bases between the germline ends. The CDR3 consists of 12 residues. CDR1 MDHEN and CDR2 SYDVKM come from the germline V gene.

The chain links TRBV7-2 to TRBJ1-2, with 8 bases fitting TRBD1. Trimming removed 4 bases from V and 3 bases from J; junction bases left unmatched: 10. Per the germline V gene, CDR1 is SGHTA and CDR2 is FQGNSA. The CDR3 is 16 residues long. The CDR3, as DNA: TGTGCCAGCAGCTCACAGGGGGGGGCTGGGGACTATGGCTACACCTTC. Its protein is CASSSQGGAGDYGYTF.

The CDR3 coding sequence is TGTGCCACCAGCAGAGAAACCCCATTACAGGGAGGCTTTGGGTACGAGCAGTACTTC. It yields the protein CATSRETPLQGGFGYEQYF. The chain combines TRBV15 with TRBJ2-7; D possibly uses TRBD1 or TRBD2 (6 bases each). Germline CDR1 is LNHNV and CDR2 is YYDKDF (reference sequence). The CDR3 loop spans 19 amino acids. V dropped 0 bases and J dropped 4 bases, with 25 bases sitting between them.

In this sample, this clone turned up once. The V gene is TRBV6-2 or TRBV6-3, the J gene TRBJ1-5; a possible D gene is TRBD1 (5 bases). V was shortened by 2 bases and J by 9 bases, with 14 bases between the two germline ends. Germline loops: CDR1 MNHEY, CDR2 SVGEGT. The CDR3 runs to 14 residues. CDR3 residues: CASSYGEGAGPQHF. The CDR3 nucleotides are TGTGCCAGCAGTTACGGGGAAGGGGCTGGGCCCCAGCATTTT.

V gene TRBV7-6 combines with J gene TRBJ1-4; D not certain. Germline-derived CDR1 and CDR2 are SGHVS and FNYEAQ. CDR3 length: 16 amino acids. Trimming took 4 bases from V and 8 from J, leaving 20 bases between them. CDR3 coding DNA: TGTGCCAGCAGCTCCGACTCAGAGAGGATACCAGAAAAACTGTTTTTT. This translates into CASSSDSERIPEKLFF. The variable domain in full, with the rest retrieved from reference TRBV7-6 and TRBJ1-4, is GAGVSQSPRYKVTKRGQDVALRCDPISGHVSLYWYRQALGQGPEFLTYFNYEAQQDKSGLPNDRFSAERPEGSISTLTIQRTEQRDSAMYRCASSSDSERIPEKLFFGSGTQLSVL.

The chain is built from TRBV5-4 and TRBJ2-1; 10 nucleotides align to TRBD2. This CDR3 has 15 amino acids. With 0 bases clipped from V and 6 bases from J, the junction kept 3 bases outside the gene matches. The germline V gene encodes CDR1 SGHNT and CDR2 YYREEE (reference sequence). In nucleotides, the CDR3 is TGTGCCAGCAGCTTGGAAGCGGGGGGGCTCAATGAGCAGTTCTTC. Translating gives CASSLEAGGLNEQFF.

Regarding this clone: One end of the junction is discordant with germline, which a read error may explain. CDR3 region: CASNFGGVNNGQFF. DNA of the CDR3: TGTGCCAGCAATTTCGGAGGGGTTAACAATGGGCAGTTCTTC. The genes are TRBV27 and TRBJ2-1, with a tentative D call TRBD2 (6 bases). The CDR3 is 14 residues long. From germline, CDR1 is MNHEY and CDR2 SMNVEV (reference sequence).

The CDR3 nucleotides read TGTGCCAGCAGCGCACCGGGACAGAACAGGGCGGGTGGCTACACCTTC. It is translated as CASSAPGQNRAGGYTF. V is TRBV3-1 (or the pseudogene TRBV3-2) and J is TRBJ1-2, with 7 bases fitting TRBD1. Germline loops: CDR1 LGHDT, CDR2 YNNKEL (reference sequence). V gave up 5 bases and J gave up 7 bases; unmatched junction bases: 16. The CDR3 has 16 residues.

The chain joins TRBV27 to TRBJ1-1, with a tentative D call TRBD1 (6 bases). Germline V gene lookup returns CDR1 MNHEY and CDR2 SMNVEV (reference sequence). This CDR3 region has 15 residues. The V gene lost 2 bases and the J gene lost 4 bases, with 14 bases spanning the gap. The CDR3 sequence: CASSLSGRGTTEAFF. The CDR3 bases are TGTGCCAGCAGTTTAAGTGGCAGGGGAACCACTGAAGCTTTCTTT.

This clone showed up just a few times. V is TRBV7-9 and J is TRBJ1-5; no firm D call. This CDR3 has 14 residues. Looked up from germline, CDR1 is SEHNR and CDR2 is FQNEAQ (reference sequence). V was clipped by 2 bases and J by 5 bases, with 10 bases between them. In nucleotides, the CDR3 is TGTGCCAGCAGCTTAACGGGGATGGATCAGCCCCAGCATTTT. It is translated as CASSLTGMDQPQHF.

This rearrangement joins TRBV2 to TRBJ1-6; D is undetermined. The germline V gene encodes CDR1 SNHLY and CDR2 FYNNEI. This CDR3 is built from 13 residues. V was pared by 7 bases and J by 8 bases, with 12 bases between. The CDR3 sequence is CASTWNIDSPLHF. CDR3 nucleotide sequence: TGTGCCAGCACGTGGAACATAGATTCACCCCTCCACTTT. Full variable domain (outside the CDR3, taken from reference TRBV2 and TRBJ1-6): EPEVTQTPSHQVTQMGQEVILRCVPISNHLYFYWYRQILGQKVEFLVSFYNNEISEKSEIFDDQFSVERPDGSNFTLKIRSTKLEDSAMYFCASTWNIDSPLHFGNGTRLTVT.

This clone was seen once. The chain employs TRBV5-6 and TRBJ2-5; the D call may be TRBD1 or TRBD2 (6 bases each). Germline-derived CDR1 and CDR2 are SGHDT and YYEEEE. Trimming took 4 bases from V and 5 from J, leaving 15 bases between them. The CDR3 length is 14 residues. The CDR3 spells CASSPMGGMETQYF. The CDR3 DNA reads TGTGCCAGCAGCCCCATGGGGGGCATGGAGACCCAGTACTTC.

V gene TRBV12-2 combines with J gene TRBJ1-2. TRBV12-2 is described as a pseudogene. This CDR3 has 13 amino acids. CDR3 in amino acids: CASRCLPECGYTF. The CDR3 DNA is TGTGCAAGTCGCTGCCTTCCCGAATGTGGCTACACCTTC.

V usage is TRBV10-3 and J usage is TRBJ2-3; D is possibly TRBD1 (6 bases). Germline V gives CDR1 ENHRY, CDR2 SYGVKD. Deletions cut 1 base from V and 0 bases from J, with 11 bases between. CDR3 length equals 16 residues. The CDR3 DNA is TGTGCCATCAGTGAGTTCAGGGGCTCTAGCACAGATACGCAGTATTTT. This gives the protein CAISEFRGSSTDTQYF.

The V call is TRBV11-2, the J call TRBJ2-5, with D possibly being TRBD1 (5 bases). The V gene's germline CDR1 is SGHAT and CDR2 FQNNGV. V was pared by 4 bases and J by 0 bases, with 12 bases between. This CDR3 comprises 15 residues. The CDR3 coding sequence is TGTGCCAGCAGCTACCGCGACAGAAACCAAGAGACCCAGTACTTC. Translated: CASSYRDRNQETQYF.

This chain connects TRBV6-4 to TRBJ2-1, with D tentatively TRBD2 (6 bases). The CDR3 loop spans 19 amino acids. V gave up 0 bases and J gave up 3 bases, with 21 bases separating them. CDR1 MRHNA and CDR2 SNTAGT come from the germline V gene. CDR3 coding DNA: TGTGCCAGCAGTGACTCGATTTATTTAAGTGGCGGGGACTACAATGAGCAGTTCTTC. Encoded protein: CASSDSIYLSGGDYNEQFF.

The V call is TRBV4-1, the J call TRBJ2-7, with D perhaps TRBD1 (6 bases). The germline CDR1 and CDR2 sequences are MGHRA and YSYEKL. CDR3 length equals 17 residues. V lost 0 bases and J lost 1, with 16 bases in between. CDR3 sequence reads: CASSQDFVQGTSYEQYF. The CDR3 DNA sequence: TGCGCCAGCAGCCAAGATTTCGTGCAGGGGACGTCCTACGAGCAGTACTTC.

This clone has just one count. The rearrangement joins TRBV19 to TRBJ1-2; D gene unclear. Trimming took off 7 bases at V and 4 bases at J, with 22 bases between the two ends. This CDR3 region has 16 residues. Germline V gives CDR1 LNHDA, CDR2 SQIVND (reference sequence). The CDR3 loop reads CASTFQGGDRFYGYTF. The CDR3 nucleotides read TGTGCCAGTACCTTCCAAGGCGGGGATCGCTTCTATGGCTACACCTTC.

V and J are TRBV10-3 and TRBJ2-3, with D maybe TRBD1 (6 bases). With 9 bases removed from V and 5 bases from J, the gap between germline ends came to 18 bases. This CDR3 has 14 amino acids. CDR1 is ENHRY and CDR2 is SYGVKD in the germline V gene. CDR3 loop: CAMGAGRSLDTQYF. CDR3 DNA sequence: TGTGCCATGGGGGCCGGACGGAGCTTAGATACGCAGTATTTT.

The chain has TRBV4-2 and TRBJ2-3; 8 nucleotides agree with TRBD2. With 1 base clipped from V and 6 bases from J, the junction kept 9 bases outside the gene matches. This CDR3 spans 16 amino acids. CDR1 and CDR2 (germline): LGHNA, YNFKEQ. The CDR3: CASSQVDRGGPDTQYF. CDR3 in DNA: TGTGCCAGCAGCCAAGTCGACCGGGGGGGCCCGGATACGCAGTATTTT.